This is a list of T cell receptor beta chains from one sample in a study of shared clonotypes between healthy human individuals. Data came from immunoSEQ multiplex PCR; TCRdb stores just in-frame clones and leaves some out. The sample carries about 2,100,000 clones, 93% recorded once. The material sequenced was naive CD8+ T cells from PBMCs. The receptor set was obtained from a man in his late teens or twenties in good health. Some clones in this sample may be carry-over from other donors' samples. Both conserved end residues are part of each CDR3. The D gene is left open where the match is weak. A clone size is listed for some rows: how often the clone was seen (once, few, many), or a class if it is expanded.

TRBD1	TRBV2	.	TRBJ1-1	CASSEVGQGWNTEAFF	TGTGCCAGCAGTGAAGTGGGACAGGGGTGGAACACTGAAGCTTTCTTT
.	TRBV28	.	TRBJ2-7	CASSPTDTYYEQYF	TGTGCCAGCAGCCCCACCGACACCTACTACGAGCAGTACTTC
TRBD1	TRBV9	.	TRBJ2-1	CASSVQGAGNEQFF	TGTGCCAGCAGCGTACAGGGGGCAGGAAATGAGCAGTTCTTC
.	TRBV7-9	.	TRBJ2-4	CASTQGAESGNIQYF	TGTGCCAGCACCCAAGGGGCGGAGAGTGGGAACATTCAGTACTTC
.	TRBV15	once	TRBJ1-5	CATSSGRGAQPQHF	TGTGCCACCAGCAGCGGGCGGGGGGCTCAGCCCCAGCATTTT
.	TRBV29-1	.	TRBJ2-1	CSVGGGVEQFF	TGCAGCGTTGGAGGCGGGGTTGAGCAGTTCTTC
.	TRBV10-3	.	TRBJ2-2	CAISDFPFRADGELFF	TGTGCCATCAGTGACTTTCCCTTCAGGGCCGACGGGGAGCTGTTTTTT
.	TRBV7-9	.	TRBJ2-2	CASSPSVVARNTGELFF	TGTGCCAGCAGCCCTAGCGTGGTAGCGAGGAACACCGGGGAGCTGTTTTTT
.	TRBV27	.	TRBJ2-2	CASSLYGTHRGGEVGELFF	TGTGCCAGCAGTTTATACGGGACCCACAGGGGGGGAGAGGTCGGGGAGCTGTTTTTT
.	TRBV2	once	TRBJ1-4	CASRRGRETSNEKLFF	TGTGCCAGCAGACGGGGCAGGGAAACTTCTAATGAAAAACTGTTTTTT
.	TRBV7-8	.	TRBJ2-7	CASSLGLPEGPYEQYF	TGTGCCAGCAGCTTAGGTCTCCCCGAAGGCCCCTACGAGCAGTACTTC
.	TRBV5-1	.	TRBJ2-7	CASSPDGMPNYEQYF	TGCGCCAGCAGCCCGGACGGGATGCCCAACTACGAGCAGTACTTC
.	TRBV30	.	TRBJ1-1	CAWSPPGRLGTEAFF	TGTGCCTGGAGTCCGCCGGGACGCTTGGGCACTGAAGCTTTCTTT
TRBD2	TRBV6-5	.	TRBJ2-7	CASSYMAGGYDEQYF	TGTGCCAGCAGTTACATGGCGGGAGGCTACGACGAGCAGTACTTC
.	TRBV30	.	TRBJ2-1	CAWSVSEGYNEQFF	TGTGCCTGGAGTGTGAGTGAAGGCTACAATGAGCAGTTCTTC
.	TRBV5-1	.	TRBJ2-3	CASSLEGLGLHTDTQYF	TGCGCCAGCAGCTTGGAGGGTCTAGGACTACACACAGATACGCAGTATTTT
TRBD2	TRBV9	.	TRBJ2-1	CASSALAGTYNEQFF	TGTGCCAGCAGCGCCCTAGCGGGTACCTACAATGAGCAGTTCTTC